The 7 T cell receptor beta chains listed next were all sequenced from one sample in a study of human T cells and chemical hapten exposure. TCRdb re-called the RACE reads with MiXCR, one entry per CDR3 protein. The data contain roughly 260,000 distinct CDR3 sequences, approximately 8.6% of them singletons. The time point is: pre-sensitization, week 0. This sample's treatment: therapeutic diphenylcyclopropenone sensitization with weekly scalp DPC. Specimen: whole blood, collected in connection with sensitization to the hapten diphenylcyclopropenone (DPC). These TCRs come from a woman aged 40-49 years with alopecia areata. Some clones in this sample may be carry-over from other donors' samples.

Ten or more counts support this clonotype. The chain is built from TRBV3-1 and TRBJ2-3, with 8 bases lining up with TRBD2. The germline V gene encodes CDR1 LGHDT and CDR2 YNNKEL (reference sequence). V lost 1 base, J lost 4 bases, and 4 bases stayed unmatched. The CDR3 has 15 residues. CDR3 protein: CASSQAGGPSDTQYF. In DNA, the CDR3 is TGTGCCAGCAGCCAAGCGGGAGGGCCATCAGATACGCAGTATTTT.

The CDR3 loop is CSAGSNGQGKSEAFF. The DNA of the CDR3 is TGCAGTGCTGGATCCAATGGACAGGGGAAGAGTGAAGCTTTCTTT. This chain uses TRBV20-1 with TRBJ1-1, with TRBD1 identical over 9 bases. J lost 7 bases, V lost 5 bases, and 14 bases had no gene match. Germline V lookup: CDR1 DFQATT, CDR2 SNEGSKA (reference sequence). The CDR3 runs 15 residues.

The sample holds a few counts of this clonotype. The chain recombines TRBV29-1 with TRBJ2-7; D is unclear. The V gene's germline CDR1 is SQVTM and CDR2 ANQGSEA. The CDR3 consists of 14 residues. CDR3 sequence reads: CRAKVGRSPYEQYF. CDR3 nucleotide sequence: TGCAGAGCCAAGGTGGGCAGGAGTCCCTACGAGCAGTACTTC.

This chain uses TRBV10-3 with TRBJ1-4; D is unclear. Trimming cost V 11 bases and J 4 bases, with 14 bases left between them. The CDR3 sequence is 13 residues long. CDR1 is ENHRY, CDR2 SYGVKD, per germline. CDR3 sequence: CAARRDFNEKLFF. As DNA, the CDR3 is TGTGCCGCACGGAGAGATTTTAATGAAAAACTGTTTTTT.

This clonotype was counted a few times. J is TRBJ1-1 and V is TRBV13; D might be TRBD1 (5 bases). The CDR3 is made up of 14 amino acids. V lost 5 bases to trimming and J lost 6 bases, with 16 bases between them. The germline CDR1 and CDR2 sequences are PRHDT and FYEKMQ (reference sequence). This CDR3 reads CASSLRGTGPEAFF. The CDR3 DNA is TGTGCCAGCAGCCTAAGGGGTACGGGCCCTGAAGCTTTCTTT.

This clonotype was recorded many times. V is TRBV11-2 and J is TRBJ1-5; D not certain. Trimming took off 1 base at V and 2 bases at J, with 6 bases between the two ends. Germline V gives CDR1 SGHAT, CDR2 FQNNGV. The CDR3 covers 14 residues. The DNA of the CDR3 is TGTGCCAGCAGCTTAGGGCGAGGCAATCAGCCCCAGCATTTT. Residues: CASSLGRGNQPQHF.

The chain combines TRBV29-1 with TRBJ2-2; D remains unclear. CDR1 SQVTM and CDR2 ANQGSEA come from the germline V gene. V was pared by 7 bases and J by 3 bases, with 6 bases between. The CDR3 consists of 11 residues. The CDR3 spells CSGVDTGELFF. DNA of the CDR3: TGCAGCGGAGTAGACACCGGGGAGCTGTTTTTT.